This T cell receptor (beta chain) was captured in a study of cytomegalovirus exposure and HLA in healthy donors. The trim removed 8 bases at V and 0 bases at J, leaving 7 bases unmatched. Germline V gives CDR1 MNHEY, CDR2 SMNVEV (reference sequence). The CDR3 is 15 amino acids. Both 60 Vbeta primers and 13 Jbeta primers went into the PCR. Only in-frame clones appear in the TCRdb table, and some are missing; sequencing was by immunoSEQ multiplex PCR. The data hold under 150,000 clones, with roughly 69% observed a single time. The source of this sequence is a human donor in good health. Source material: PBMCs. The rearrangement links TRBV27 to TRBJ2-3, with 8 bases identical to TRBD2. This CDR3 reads CASGSTSGSTDTQYF. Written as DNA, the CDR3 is TGTGCCAGCGGTTCCACTAGCGGTAGCACAGATACGCAGTATTTT.